This record concerns one T cell receptor (beta chain) sequence. One base away lies a much larger clone, so this may be a sequencing read error. The CDR3 runs 13 residues. Trimming removed 6 bases at V and 4 bases at J, with 12 bases between. CDR1 and CDR2 from the germline V gene are LNHDA and SQIVND (reference sequence). One entry per CDR3 protein, called by TCRdb with MiXCR from the 5' RACE reads. The sample includes fewer than 35,000 distinct CDR3 sequences, under 6% of them seen just once. This specimen comes from a study of early T cells in non-severe SARS-CoV-2 infection. The material sequenced was whole blood. This sequence was found in an adult who was a healthcare worker with PCR-confirmed SARS-CoV-2 infection or an uninfected control (not recorded which). The V call is TRBV19, the J call TRBJ1-2; D not certain. CDR3 in amino acids: CASRPPGPYGYTF. CDR3 nucleotide sequence: TGTGCCAGTAGACCCCCCGGGCCCTATGGCTACACCTTC.